Below, 12 T cell receptor beta chains from the same sample are listed, as sequenced in a study of blood T cells in healthy people across ages (dated by TCRdb to 2013 to 2016). Library method: 5' RACE. Data came from an Illumina HiSeq 2500. The second PCR ran for roughly 7 to 11 cycles and used a J-beta primer mix along with a sample-barcoded 5' primer. TCRdb's own reprocessing of the public reads used fastp at Q25 and MiXCR and kept productive beta chains. Here each entry gathers all rows of one CDR3 protein and keeps the most common genes and DNA. This sample has roughly 1,700,000 distinct CDR3 sequences in its table, and about 28% of those were observed once. The top ten clonotypes cover 7.7% of the sample. The specimen sequenced was blood. These receptors all come from a woman in her 30s in good health.

This clonotype was detected only a few times. DNA for the CDR3: TGTGCCAGCAGTGGCGGAATGGGACAGTATAATTCACCCCTCCACTTT. Translation: CASSGGMGQYNSPLHF. This rearrangement joins TRBV12-3 or TRBV12-4 to TRBJ1-6; 7 bases agree with TRBD1. The CDR3 spans 16 residues. V was clipped by 5 bases and J by 4 bases; unmatched bases: 8.

The rearrangement uses TRBV10-3 and TRBJ2-7; 11 bases line up with TRBD2. Unmatched junction bases numbered 6, after V lost 0 bases and J lost 5 bases. This CDR3 comprises 16 residues. CDR1 and CDR2 from the germline V gene are ENHRY and SYGVKD. For the CDR3, the DNA is TGTGCCATCAGTGAGTCGACACTAGCGGGAGAAAACGAGCAGTACTTC. This translates into CAISESTLAGENEQYF.

This chain links TRBV6-1 with TRBJ2-1, with TRBD2 identical over 8 bases. The CDR3 contains 14 residues. Per the germline V gene, CDR1 is MNHNS and CDR2 is SASEGT. The V segment lost 8 bases and the J segment 8 bases; nucleotides outside the gene matches: 11. The CDR3 loop is CASLAERESYEQFF. The CDR3 nucleotides are TGTGCCAGCCTGGCGGAGCGGGAGTCGTATGAGCAGTTCTTC.

To note about this clonotype: Possible read error: a much larger clone is one base away. This chain links TRBV28 with TRBJ2-3, with a possible D match to TRBD1 (5 bases). CDR3 length equals 15 residues. V lost 11 bases to trimming and J lost 2 bases, with 20 bases between them. In germline, CDR1 is MDHEN, CDR2 SYDVKM. The CDR3 nucleotides read TGTGCCGGCCTTATGGGCCAGGGTGTCACAGATACGCAGTATTTT. Amino acids: CAGLMGQGVTDTQYF.

This clonotype was detected ten times or more. The chain uses TRBV20-1 and TRBJ2-7, with a weak D call TRBD2 (6 bases). The germline V gene encodes CDR1 DFQATT and CDR2 SNEGSKA (reference sequence). V shed 5 bases and J shed 3 bases, with 14 bases lying between them. CDR3 size: 13 residues. The CDR3 spells CSAAGRGGYEQYF. DNA of the CDR3: TGCAGTGCTGCGGGACGGGGAGGCTACGAGCAGTACTTC.

This clonotype was observed a handful of times. This may stem from a read error, because a much larger clone lies one nucleotide away. The chain is built from TRBV12-3 or TRBV12-4 and TRBJ2-7; 8 nucleotides match TRBD2. This CDR3 has 11 residues. The trim removed 11 bases at V and 5 bases at J, leaving 5 bases unmatched. In DNA form, the CDR3 reads TGTGCCCCCCCGGGAGGGGACGAGCAGTACTTC. Translation: CAPPGGDEQYF.

About this clonotype itself: One base away lies a much larger clone, so this may be a sequencing read error. This chain uses TRBV7-9 with TRBJ1-2; the D gene is possibly TRBD1 (5 bases). Germline CDR1 reads SEHNR; CDR2 reads FQNEAQ (reference sequence). This CDR3 has 15 residues. The CDR3 nucleotides are TGTGCCGGCAGCTTAGTGAACACCCAGGGCTATGGCTACACCTTC. Residues: CAGSLVNTQGYGYTF.

This clonotype was counted a few times. The chain joins TRBV9 to TRBJ2-7; D is unresolved. Trimming left V 5 bases short and J 5 bases short, with 11 bases between. Germline assignment: CDR1 SGDLS and CDR2 YYNGEE. CDR3 length: 12 amino acids. The CDR3 DNA follows: TGTGCCAGCAGGGATCTATGGCACGAGCAGTACTTC. The encoded protein is CASRDLWHEQYF.

The V gene is TRBV19, the J gene TRBJ1-2, with 10 bases that match TRBD1. Germline CDR1 and CDR2: LNHDA and SQIVND (reference sequence). The CDR3 runs to 11 residues. Trimming at V came to 9 bases and at J to 7 bases, leaving 2 bases not matched to a gene. CDR3 in amino acids: CASRDRGGYTF. The DNA for the CDR3 is TGTGCCAGCCGGGACAGGGGTGGCTACACCTTC.

This clonotype turned up a few times. The DNA is left out, because the CDR3 cannot be placed on it with certainty; the CDR3 is given as TCRdb lists it. This chain uses TRBV9 with TRBJ1-2; the table's TRBD1 call for D was not verified on the DNA. The germline V gene has CDR1 SGDLS and CDR2 YYNGEE. The CDR3 totals 16 residues, both ends included. CDR3 region: CACSVGTGSLSYGHTF.

This clonotype was detected a few times. This sequence joins TRBV12-3 or TRBV12-4 and TRBJ2-7; TRBD1 aligns across 7 bases. Losses at the gene ends were 8 bases for V and 3 bases for J; bases not matched to a gene: 7. The CDR3 runs 13 residues. CDR3 in DNA: TGTGCCAGCTCCCAGGGACAGTACTACGAGCAGTACTTC. Residues: CASSQGQYYEQYF.

This clonotype was detected a few times. The DNA is left out, because the CDR3 cannot be placed on it with certainty; the CDR3 is given as TCRdb lists it. This chain uses TRBV29-1 with TRBJ2-3; the DNA was not used to check the table's D call, TRBD1. The V gene's germline CDR1 is SQVTM and CDR2 ANQGSEA. The CDR3 is 9 residues long, counting both termini. The CDR3 sequence: CSVGQGAYF.